This TCR beta chain originates from a study of shared clonotypes between healthy human individuals. Study at large: Contributing individuals were a couple of females and a few males aged 18 to 49.

This clone has only a few counts. CDR1 is MNHEY and CDR2 is SVGAGI in the germline V gene. Trimming stripped 0 bases from V and 5 bases from J, with 14 bases between. The CDR3 totals 16 residues. Produced via immunoSEQ multiplex PCR; TCRdb's table is partial and in-frame only. The sample carries about 2.4 million clones, more than 85% recorded once. The TCR sequence derives from a man aged 18 to 29 in good health. Some clones in this sample may be carry-over from other donors' samples. The sample was naive CD4+ T cells from PBMCs. This sample's subset: CD45RA+ positively selected. This chain uses TRBV6-5 with TRBJ2-4; possibly TRBD1 or TRBD2 for D (6 bases each). CDR3 protein: CASSYSWGARENIQYF. The CDR3 DNA is TGTGCCAGCAGTTACTCGTGGGGGGCTCGGGAAAACATTCAGTACTTC.